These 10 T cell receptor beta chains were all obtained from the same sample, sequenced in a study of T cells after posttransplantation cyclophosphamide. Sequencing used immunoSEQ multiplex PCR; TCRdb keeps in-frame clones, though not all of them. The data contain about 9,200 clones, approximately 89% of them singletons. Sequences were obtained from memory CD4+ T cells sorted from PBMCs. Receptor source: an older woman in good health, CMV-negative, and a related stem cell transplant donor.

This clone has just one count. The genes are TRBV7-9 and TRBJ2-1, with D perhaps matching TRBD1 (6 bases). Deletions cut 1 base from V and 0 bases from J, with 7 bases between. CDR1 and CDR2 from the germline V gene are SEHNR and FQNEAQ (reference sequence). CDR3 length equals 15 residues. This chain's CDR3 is CASSLGQDSYNEQFF. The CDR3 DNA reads TGTGCCAGCAGCTTAGGACAGGACTCCTACAATGAGCAGTTCTTC.

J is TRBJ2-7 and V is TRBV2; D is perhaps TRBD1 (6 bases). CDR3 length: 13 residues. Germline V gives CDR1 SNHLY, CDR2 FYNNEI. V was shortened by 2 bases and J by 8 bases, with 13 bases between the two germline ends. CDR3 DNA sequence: TGTGCCAGCAGTGAAATGGCAGGGGCTAAGCAGTACTTC. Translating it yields CASSEMAGAKQYF.

In DNA form, the CDR3 reads TGCGCCAGCAGCCAAACAGGCGGAGATCAGCCCCAGCATTTT. This codes for CASSQTGGDQPQHF. J is TRBJ1-5 and V is TRBV4-1; tentative D call: TRBD1 (5 bases). V was cut by 2 bases and J by 5 bases, with 10 bases left in between. CDR1 and CDR2 from the germline V gene are MGHRA and YSYEKL. The CDR3 is 14 residues long.

The CDR3 DNA follows: TGTGCCACCAAGGGACAGGGGCCCACCGGGGAGCTGTTTTTT. Translation: CATKGQGPTGELFF. This sequence joins TRBV2 and TRBJ2-2, with 10 nucleotides matching TRBD1. CDR1 and CDR2 from the germline V gene are SNHLY and FYNNEI. This CDR3 has 14 amino acids. V lost 10 bases, J lost 4 bases, and 6 bases stayed unmatched.

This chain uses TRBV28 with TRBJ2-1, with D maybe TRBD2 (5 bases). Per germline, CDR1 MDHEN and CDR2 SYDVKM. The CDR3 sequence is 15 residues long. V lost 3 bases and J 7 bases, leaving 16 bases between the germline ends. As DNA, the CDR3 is TGTGCCAGCAGTTTTGGCGGGCCCCGAAGAAATGAGCAGTTCTTC. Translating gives CASSFGGPRRNEQFF.

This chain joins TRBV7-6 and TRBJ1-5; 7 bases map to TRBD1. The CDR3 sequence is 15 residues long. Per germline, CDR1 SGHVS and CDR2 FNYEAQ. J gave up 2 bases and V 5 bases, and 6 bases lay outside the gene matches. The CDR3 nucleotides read TGTGCCAGCAGCCCCCGACAGGGTGGCAATCAGCCCCAGCATTTT. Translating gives CASSPRQGGNQPQHF.

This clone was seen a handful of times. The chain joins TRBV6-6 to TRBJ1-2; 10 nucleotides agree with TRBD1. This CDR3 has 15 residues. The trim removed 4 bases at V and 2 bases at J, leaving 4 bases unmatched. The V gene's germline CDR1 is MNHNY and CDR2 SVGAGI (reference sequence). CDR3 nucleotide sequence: TGTGCCAGCAGTTCTGAGGACAGGGGGAACTATGGCTACACCTTC. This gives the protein CASSSEDRGNYGYTF.

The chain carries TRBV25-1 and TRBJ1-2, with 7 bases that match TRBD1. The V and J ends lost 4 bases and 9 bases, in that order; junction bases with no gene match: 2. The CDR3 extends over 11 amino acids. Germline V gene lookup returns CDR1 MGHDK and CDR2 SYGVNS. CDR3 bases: TGTGCCAGCAGTGGGGGACAGAGCTACACCTTC. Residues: CASSGGQSYTF.

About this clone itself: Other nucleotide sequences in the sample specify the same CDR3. CDR3 region: CATSRDRGTRSNSPLHF. In DNA form, the CDR3 reads TGTGCCACCAGCAGAGATCGGGGAACTCGGAGCAATTCACCCCTCCACTTT. The J gene is TRBJ1-6, the V gene TRBV15; no clear D. Germline loops: CDR1 LNHNV, CDR2 YYDKDF (reference sequence). Between the trimmed V and J ends, which lost 0 bases and 7 bases, there was a span of 16 bases. This CDR3 has 17 amino acids. Combining the CDR3 with reference TRBV15 and TRBJ1-6 gives the whole variable domain DAMVIQNPRYQVTQFGKPVTLSCSQTLNHNVMYWYQQKSSQAPKLLFHYYDKDFNNEADTPDNFQSRRPNTSFCFLDIRSPGLGDTAMYLCATSRDRGTRSNSPLHFGNGTRLTVT.

CDR3: CASSLSRGITDTQYF. The DNA for the CDR3 is TGTGCCAGCAGTTTATCGCGGGGGATCACAGATACGCAGTATTTT. This chain connects TRBV27 to TRBJ2-3, with TRBD2 identical over 7 bases. The CDR3 has 15 amino acids. CDR1 is MNHEY and CDR2 is SMNVEV in the germline V gene (reference sequence). Trimming at V came to 0 bases and at J to 2 bases, leaving 2 bases not matched to a gene.